This T cell receptor beta chain was observed in a study of glioma-infiltrating T cells after dendritic cell vaccination. Study as a whole: Three intradermal dendritic cell vaccine injections were given every two weeks.

This CDR3 region has 15 residues. J was trimmed by 3 bases and V by 2 bases; bases with no gene match: 7. The V gene's germline CDR1 is SGHDT and CDR2 YYEEEE. Assay: immunoSEQ multiplex PCR; the TCRdb copy retains only in-frame clones and omits some. The sample yields about 92,000 clones, around 86% seen once. The clonotype was recovered from a human donor with glioblastoma. This rearrangement joins TRBV5-6 to TRBJ1-1; 7 bases agree with TRBD1. This material consisted of blood, taken before dendritic cell vaccination. The CDR3 DNA follows: TGTGCCAGCAGCTTACTGGGACAGACTTACACTGAAGCTTTCTTT. Its translation is CASSLLGQTYTEAFF.